Listed here is a single T cell receptor (beta chain). CDR1 LGHNT and CDR2 FRNRAP come from the germline V gene. This CDR3 is built from 15 residues. V lost 6 bases, J lost 0 bases, and 14 bases lay in between. The data were obtained in a study of blood T cell repertoires in COVID-19. As for the study in general: T cells, B-cell-depleted T cells, or PBMCs supplied cDNA or gDNA.

Original methodology: Estimates of nucleated cell counts were drawn from the amplification of reference gene primers. Clones were sequenced by immunoSEQ multiplex PCR, and TCRdb holds only the in-frame ones, with some missing. Clonal size and the V and J genes are those of that table, whereas D and trimming came from the DNA. Of hundreds of thousands of clones listed, 80% to 90% are singletons. The material sequenced was peripheral blood. V and J are TRBV12-5 and TRBJ1-1; maybe TRBD1 (6 bases). This TCR came from a woman aged 25 to 39 with active or convalescent COVID-19. In DNA, the CDR3 is TGTGCTAGTGGGGACGGACAGAACTTGAACACTGAAGCTTTCTTT. Amino acid sequence: CASGDGQNLNTEAFF.